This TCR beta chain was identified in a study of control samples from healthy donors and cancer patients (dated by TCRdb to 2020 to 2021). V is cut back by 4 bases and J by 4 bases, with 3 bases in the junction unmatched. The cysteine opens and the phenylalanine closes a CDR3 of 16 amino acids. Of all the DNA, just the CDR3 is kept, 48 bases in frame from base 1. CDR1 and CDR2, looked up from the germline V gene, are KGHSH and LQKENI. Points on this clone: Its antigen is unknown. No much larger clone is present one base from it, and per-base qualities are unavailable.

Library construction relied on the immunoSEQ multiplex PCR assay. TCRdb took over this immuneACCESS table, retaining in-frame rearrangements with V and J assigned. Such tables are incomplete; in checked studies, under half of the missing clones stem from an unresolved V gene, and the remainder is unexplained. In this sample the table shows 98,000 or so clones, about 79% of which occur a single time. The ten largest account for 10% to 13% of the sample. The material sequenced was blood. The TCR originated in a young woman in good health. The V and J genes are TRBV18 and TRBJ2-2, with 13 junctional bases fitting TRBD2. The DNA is TGTGCCAGCTCACGGACTAGCGGGGGCGGCACCGGGGAGCTGTTTTTT. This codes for CASSRTSGGGTGELFF.